This T cell receptor (beta chain) was sequenced during a study of OX40 agonist ivuxolimab in advanced cancers. The wider study: One hepatocellular carcinoma and two cutaneous melanoma patients partially responded.

Concerning this clone: Its antigen is still unknown.

People who had autoimmune disease history or systemic immunosuppression were excluded. Blood specimens came from baseline, cycle 4 day 1, and cycle 7 day 1. The germline V gene has CDR1 SNHLY and CDR2 FYNNEI. The CDR3 is 17 residues long. Trimming took 5 bases from V and 3 from J; bases not matched to a gene: 10. Assay: immunoSEQ multiplex PCR; the TCRdb copy retains only in-frame clones and omits some. Among tens of thousands of clones, about 85% were seen once, and the ten largest hold 4%. Study outcomes and limitations: Which antigen the expanded peripheral T cells recognized is unknown.

This specimen was CD4+ or CD8+ T cells sorted from blood, taken in a trial of the OX40 agonist ivuxolimab. This receptor was identified in an adult with an advanced solid tumor such as melanoma, head and neck, liver or kidney cancer. The chain links TRBV2 to TRBJ2-6; TRBD1 matches at 7 bases. CDR3 sequence: CASSRDQGVYGANVLTF. The CDR3 nucleotides are TGTGCCAGCAGTAGAGACCAGGGGGTATATGGGGCCAACGTCCTGACTTTC.